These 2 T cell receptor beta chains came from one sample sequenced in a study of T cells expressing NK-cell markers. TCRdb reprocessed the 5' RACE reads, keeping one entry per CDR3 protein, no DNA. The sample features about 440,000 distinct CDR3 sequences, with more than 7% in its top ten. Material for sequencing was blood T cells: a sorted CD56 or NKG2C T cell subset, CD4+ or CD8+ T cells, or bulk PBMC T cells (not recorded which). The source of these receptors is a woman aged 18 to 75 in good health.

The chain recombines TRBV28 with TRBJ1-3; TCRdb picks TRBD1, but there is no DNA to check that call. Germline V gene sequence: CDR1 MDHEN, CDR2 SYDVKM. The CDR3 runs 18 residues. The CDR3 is CASSSGTLYTSSGNTIYF.

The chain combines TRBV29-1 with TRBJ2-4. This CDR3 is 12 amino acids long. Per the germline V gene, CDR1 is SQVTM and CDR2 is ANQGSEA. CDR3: CSVRLAKNIQYF. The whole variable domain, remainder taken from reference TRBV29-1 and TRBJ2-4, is SAVISQKPSRDICQRGTSLTIQCQVDSQVTMMFWYRQQPGQSLTLIATANQGSEATYESGFVIDKFPISRPNLTFSTLTVSNMSPEDSSIYLCSVRLAKNIQYFGAGTRLSVL.